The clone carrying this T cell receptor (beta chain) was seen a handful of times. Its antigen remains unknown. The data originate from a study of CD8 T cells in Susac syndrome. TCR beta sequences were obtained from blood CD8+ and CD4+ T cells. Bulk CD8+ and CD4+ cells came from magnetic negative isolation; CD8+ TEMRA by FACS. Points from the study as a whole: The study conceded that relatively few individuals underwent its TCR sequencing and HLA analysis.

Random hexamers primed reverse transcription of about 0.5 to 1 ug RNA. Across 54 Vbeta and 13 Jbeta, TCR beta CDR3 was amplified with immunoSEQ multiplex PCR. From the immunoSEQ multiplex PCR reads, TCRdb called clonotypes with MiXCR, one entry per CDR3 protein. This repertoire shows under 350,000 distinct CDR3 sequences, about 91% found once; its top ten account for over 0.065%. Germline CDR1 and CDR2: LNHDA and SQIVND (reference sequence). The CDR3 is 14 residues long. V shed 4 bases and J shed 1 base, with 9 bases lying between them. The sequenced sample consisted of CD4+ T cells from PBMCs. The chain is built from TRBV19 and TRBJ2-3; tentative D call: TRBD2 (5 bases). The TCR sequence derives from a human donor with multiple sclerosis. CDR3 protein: CASSSRTRTDTQYF. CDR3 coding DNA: TGTGCCAGTAGTAGTAGGACTCGCACAGATACGCAGTATTTT.